The TCR beta chain described here comes from a study of blood T cell repertoires in COVID-19. Whole-study context: There were acute and convalescent COVID-19 samples, and they came from the United States, Italy and Spain. The cDNA or gDNA used as material had been derived from T cells, B-cell-depleted T cells, or PBMCs.

Methods used by the authors: Amplification of reference gene primers provided the estimated nucleated cell counts. Sequencing used immunoSEQ multiplex PCR; TCRdb keeps in-frame clones, though not all of them. The V and J calls and clone size come from that table; D and trimming were worked out from the DNA. The sample holds 160,000 or so clones; approximately 80% are singletons and the top ten take 1.5%. The sample consisted of peripheral blood. This TCR came from a human donor in a cohort sampled during active COVID-19.

This chain's CDR3 is CASSFGLAGVSYEQYF. CDR3 sequence (DNA): TGCGCCAGCAGCTTTGGGCTAGCGGGGGTTTCCTACGAGCAGTACTTC. The rearrangement uses TRBV5-1 and TRBJ2-7; 10 nucleotides agree with TRBD2. The CDR3 contains 16 residues. The junction had 6 bases not matched to a gene; V was cut back by 2 bases and J by 1 base. Germline V lookup: CDR1 SGHRS, CDR2 YFSETQ.